Below are 25 T cell receptor beta chains sequenced from a single sample in a study of OX40 agonist ivuxolimab in advanced cancers. Sequencing was performed with immunoSEQ multiplex PCR; in TCRdb, only in-frame clones are kept and a portion is missing. The profile shows about 24,000 clones, around 83% of them singletons. The sample here was CD4+ or CD8+ T cells sorted from blood, taken in a trial of the OX40 agonist ivuxolimab. These receptors all stem from an adult with an advanced solid tumor such as melanoma, head and neck, liver or kidney cancer.

CDR3 loop: CASSLSLQGSSYEQYF. The CDR3 DNA follows: TGTGCCAGCAGTTTATCCCTCCAGGGAAGCTCCTACGAGCAGTACTTC. This chain connects TRBV28 to TRBJ2-7, with D possibly TRBD1 on 5 matching bases. V lost 1 base, J lost 0 bases, and 13 bases lay in between. Looked up from germline, CDR1 is MDHEN and CDR2 is SYDVKM. CDR3 length equals 16 residues.

This clone was picked up one time. The rearrangement joins TRBV23-1 to TRBJ2-7; D tentatively fits TRBD1 or TRBD2 (5 bases each). TRBV23-1 falls under the ORF class, with uncertain function. This CDR3 region has 14 residues. V lost 6 bases to trimming and J lost 5 bases, with 17 bases between them. The CDR3 spells CASSWGKEEDEQYF. CDR3 sequence (DNA): TGCGCCAGCAGCTGGGGGAAAGAAGAGGACGAGCAGTACTTC.

The rearrangement uses TRBV6-1 and TRBJ1-4, with 10 nucleotides matching TRBD1. Losses at the gene ends were 6 bases for V and 6 bases for J; bases not matched to a gene: 4. This CDR3 contains 14 residues. The V gene's germline CDR1 is MNHNS and CDR2 SASEGT. This CDR3 reads CASRVTGGYEKLFF. In DNA form, the CDR3 reads TGTGCCAGCAGAGTGACAGGGGGCTATGAAAAACTGTTTTTT.

This clone was detected a few times. This chain uses TRBV27 with TRBJ2-2; 7 bases match TRBD2. CDR3 length: 14 amino acids. Germline assignment: CDR1 MNHEY and CDR2 SMNVEV (reference sequence). With V trimmed by 11 bases and J by 6 bases, 12 bases remained unmatched. The CDR3 spells CAARVWGGAGELFF. DNA for the CDR3: TGTGCCGCTAGGGTCTGGGGGGGGGCCGGGGAGCTGTTTTTT.

The V and J genes are TRBV9 and TRBJ1-2; D might be TRBD1 (5 bases). V lost 4 bases and J 2 bases, leaving 12 bases between the germline ends. The CDR3 contains 14 residues. Germline V gene sequence: CDR1 SGDLS, CDR2 YYNGEE. CDR3 nucleotide sequence: TGTGCCAGCAGCCCCGGGGGAAGAAACTATGGCTACACCTTC. Protein sequence: CASSPGGRNYGYTF.

The rearrangement uses TRBV4-1 and TRBJ1-1; D is possibly TRBD1 (5 bases). Germline V gene sequence: CDR1 MGHRA, CDR2 YSYEKL. The CDR3 sequence is 12 residues long. V lost 3 bases and J lost 7, with 9 bases in between. CDR3 amino acids: CASSHAGGEAFF. In DNA, the CDR3 is TGCGCCAGCAGCCACGCTGGGGGTGAAGCTTTCTTT.

The chain links TRBV7-3 to TRBJ2-1; D assignment may be TRBD1 or TRBD2 (6 bases each). Germline V gene data show CDR1 as SGHTA and CDR2 as FQGTGA. Trimming left V 4 bases short and J 9 bases short, with 16 bases between. There are 14 residues in the CDR3. The DNA of the CDR3 is TGTGCCAGCAGCTCTTTGGGGGGCGGAGGTGAGCAGTTCTTC. Amino acids: CASSSLGGGGEQFF.

The V call is TRBV18, the J call TRBJ2-5, with D uncertain. The V end lost 3 bases, the J end lost 3 bases, and 11 bases lay between the germline ends. The germline V gene has CDR1 KGHSH and CDR2 LQKENI. This CDR3 comprises 14 residues. The CDR3 region is CASSPPGPKETQYF. In DNA form, the CDR3 reads TGTGCCAGCTCACCGCCAGGTCCCAAAGAGACCCAGTACTTC. Filled out from reference TRBV18 and TRBJ2-5, the complete variable domain reads NAGVMQNPRHLVRRRGQEARLRCSPMKGHSHVYWYRQLPEEGLKFMVYLQKENIIDESGMPKERFSAEFPKEGPSILRIQQVVRGDSAAYFCASSPPGPKETQYFGPGTRLLVL.

V usage is TRBV6-6 and J usage is TRBJ1-1; weak D call: TRBD1 (5 bases). This CDR3 contains 11 residues. V lost 8 bases to trimming and J lost 7 bases, with 11 bases between them. CDR1 and CDR2 from the germline V gene are MNHNY and SVGAGI (reference sequence). The CDR3 sequence: CASQGSYEAFF. The CDR3 bases are TGTGCCAGCCAGGGCAGCTATGAAGCTTTCTTT.

The V gene is TRBV6-1, the J gene TRBJ2-3, with D possibly being TRBD1 or TRBD2 (5 bases each). Germline CDR1 MNHNS, CDR2 SASEGT. V was clipped by 3 bases and J by 5 bases, with 15 bases between them. CDR3 size: 15 residues. The CDR3 DNA reads TGTGCCAGCAGTGATGGGGGAACAGGTTTAGATACGCAGTATTTT. Residues: CASSDGGTGLDTQYF.

The genes are TRBV28 and TRBJ2-7, with TRBD2 identical over 10 bases. The CDR3 loop spans 15 amino acids. Germline lookup yields CDR1 MDHEN and CDR2 SYDVKM. V lost 4 bases to trimming and J lost 5 bases; unmatched junction nucleotides: 8. The CDR3: CASSSQREGRHEQYF. CDR3 coding DNA: TGTGCCAGCAGTTCGCAGCGGGAGGGCCGCCACGAGCAGTACTTC.

The genes are TRBV14 and TRBJ2-1; D perhaps matches TRBD2 (7 bases). The CDR3 contains 16 residues. Germline CDR1 and CDR2: SGHDN and FVKESK. Trimming cost V 6 bases and J 0 bases, with 15 bases left between them. In nucleotides, the CDR3 is TGTGCCAGCAGTTCAAAGGGGGACTACTCCTACAATGAGCAGTTCTTC. Translated: CASSSKGDYSYNEQFF.

Only one count was recorded for this clone. The chain employs TRBV9 and TRBJ2-1, with 8 bases identical to TRBD2. The CDR3 contains 15 residues. Germline CDR1 reads SGDLS; CDR2 reads YYNGEE. V lost 1 base to trimming and J lost 5 bases; unmatched junction nucleotides: 5. The CDR3 is CASSVFGRADNEQFF. The DNA for the CDR3 is TGTGCCAGCAGCGTATTCGGGAGGGCCGACAATGAGCAGTTCTTC.

This clone has just one count. The chain couples TRBV5-4 to TRBJ2-1, with 12 nucleotides matching TRBD2. The CDR3 spans 15 residues. V lost 4 bases, J lost 4 bases, and 3 bases stayed unmatched. From germline, CDR1 is SGHNT and CDR2 YYREEE (reference sequence). This CDR3 reads CASSGGLAGYNEQFF. DNA for the CDR3: TGTGCCAGCAGCGGCGGACTAGCGGGATACAATGAGCAGTTCTTC. The full variable domain, its missing parts supplied by reference TRBV5-4 and TRBJ2-1, is ETGVTQSPTHLIKTRGQQVTLRCSSQSGHNTVSWYQQALGQGPQFIFQYYREEENGRGNFPPRFSGLQFPNYSSELNVNALELDDSALYLCASSGGLAGYNEQFFGPGTRLTVL.

CDR3 sequence (DNA): TGTGCCAGCTCACCCCGGACAGGGGATGGCACAGATACGCAGTATTTT. Translated, it gives CASSPRTGDGTDTQYF. This sequence joins TRBV18 and TRBJ2-3; TRBD1 aligns across 9 bases. CDR1 and CDR2 (germline): KGHSH, LQKENI. This CDR3 spans 16 amino acids. Trimming took 3 bases from V and 1 from J; bases not matched to a gene: 5.

This clone was detected only once. V usage is TRBV13 and J usage is TRBJ2-1; D gene uncertain. Deletions cut 3 bases from V and 12 bases from J, with 12 bases between. CDR1 is PRHDT and CDR2 is FYEKMQ in the germline V gene (reference sequence). This CDR3 contains 12 residues. The CDR3 protein is CASSLISSGQFF. In DNA, the CDR3 is TGTGCCAGCAGCTTGATCTCTTCAGGGCAGTTCTTC.

The genes are TRBV5-6 and TRBJ2-7, with D perhaps being TRBD1 or TRBD2 (5 bases each). Trimming took off 4 bases at V and 6 bases at J, with 20 bases between the two ends. Germline V lookup: CDR1 SGHDT, CDR2 YYEEEE. The CDR3 has 15 residues. The CDR3 DNA follows: TGTGCCAGCAGCCTACCGGGACGGACCTTCACCGAGCAGTACTTC. This codes for CASSLPGRTFTEQYF.

There are a few counts of this clone. The chain employs TRBV6-5 and TRBJ2-6, with 7 bases matching TRBD2. Germline V gives CDR1 MNHEY, CDR2 SVGAGI. V shed 5 bases and J 1 base; nucleotides not matched to a gene: 2. The CDR3 sequence is 15 residues long. Written as DNA, the CDR3 is TGTGCCAGCAGTGGCGGGGGATCTGGGGCCAACGTCCTGACTTTC. This encodes CASSGGGSGANVLTF.

V gene TRBV28 combines with J gene TRBJ2-1; tentative D call: TRBD2 (6 bases). The V gene's germline CDR1 is MDHEN and CDR2 SYDVKM. Between the trimmed V and J ends, which lost 2 bases and 4 bases, there was a span of 9 bases. This CDR3 has 14 amino acids. The CDR3 spells CASSLSGGYNEQFF. The CDR3 DNA sequence: TGTGCCAGCAGTTTAAGTGGGGGGTACAATGAGCAGTTCTTC.

The chain uses TRBV4-1 and TRBJ2-7, with 10 bases lining up with TRBD2. Germline V gene data show CDR1 as MGHRA and CDR2 as YSYEKL. The CDR3 covers 14 residues. Trimming removed 8 bases from V and 0 bases from J; junction bases left unmatched: 4. CDR3 residues: CASGRTSGSYEQYF. CDR3 in DNA: TGCGCCAGCGGACGGACTAGCGGCTCCTACGAGCAGTACTTC.

Worth noting for this clone: The junction does not match germline at one end; this may be a read error. V gene TRBV29-1 combines with J gene TRBJ2-4; the D call may be TRBD1 or TRBD2 (5 bases each). This CDR3 spans 11 amino acids. The germline gives CDR1 SQVTM, CDR2 ANQGSEA. The CDR3 sequence is CSVDLGTRVEF. DNA of the CDR3: TGCAGCGTTGATTTGGGGACGAGAGTTGAATTC.

The genes are TRBV19 and TRBJ1-2; D is unclear. CDR3 length equals 14 residues. The V gene's germline CDR1 is LNHDA and CDR2 SQIVND (reference sequence). V gave up 3 bases and J gave up 2 bases, with 10 bases separating them. CDR3 sequence reads: CASSILETNYGYTF. For the CDR3, the DNA is TGTGCCAGTAGTATTCTGGAAACAAACTATGGCTACACCTTC.

The chain links TRBV5-1 to TRBJ2-1, with D possibly being TRBD2 (5 bases). The germline V gene encodes CDR1 SGHRS and CDR2 YFSETQ. The ends were cut back, 6 bases at V and 7 bases at J, with 14 bases in the middle. The CDR3 is 13 residues long. The DNA for the CDR3 is TGCGCCAGCAAAGACTATAAGGCGAATGAGCAGTTCTTC. Its protein is CASKDYKANEQFF.

The J gene is TRBJ2-7, the V gene TRBV5-1, with TRBD1 identical over 10 bases. Germline V gene sequence: CDR1 SGHRS, CDR2 YFSETQ. J lost 2 bases, V lost 4 bases, and 3 bases had no gene match. The CDR3 runs 14 residues. The chain's CDR3 is CASSQDRGAYEQYF. The CDR3 region has the DNA TGCGCCAGCAGCCAGGACAGGGGGGCCTACGAGCAGTACTTC.

The CDR3, as DNA: TGTGCCAGCAGTTTATGGACAGGATTTTCCACTGAAGCTTTCTTT. It yields the protein CASSLWTGFSTEAFF. This chain links TRBV28 with TRBJ1-1; TRBD1 might be the D (6 bases). Germline V CDR1 and CDR2: MDHEN, SYDVKM. CDR3 length equals 15 residues. V lost 0 bases and J lost 4, with 12 bases in between.